These 14 T cell receptor beta chains were sequenced from one sample in a study of vaccination and CD4 T cells after COVID-19. Treatment defined: roughly ten-day PBMC culture with coronavirus spike peptide pools or control peptides (ViraFEST assay). Their antigens are not known. CD4+ T cells that had been cultured provided DNA sequenced with the Oncomine TCR Beta short-read assay. TCRdb itself ran the PCR reads through MiXCR, one entry per CDR3 protein. Of under 25,000 distinct CDR3 sequences listed, 44% are singletons. The starting material was CD4+ T cells from blood, cultured in vitro, obtained before SARS-CoV-2 vaccination. The receptors here all came from a human donor who had recovered from COVID-19.

The chain joins TRBV11-3 to TRBJ2-3; D could derive from TRBD1 or TRBD2 (5 bases each). Per the germline V gene, CDR1 is SGHNT and CDR2 is YENEEA. V lost 8 bases, J lost 3 bases, and 15 bases lay in between. The CDR3 loop spans 14 amino acids. CDR3 nucleotides: TGTGCCAGCCACCGGGACGGACTGACAGATACGCAGTATTTT. Protein product: CASHRDGLTDTQYF.

This clonotype has only a few counts. The chain combines TRBV24-1 with TRBJ2-5, with TRBD1 identical over 7 bases. The V segment lost 4 bases and the J segment 5 bases; nucleotides outside the gene matches: 12. CDR3 length: 16 amino acids. CDR1 and CDR2 from the germline V gene are KGHDR and SFDVKD. The CDR3 here is CATSDYNTGQWETQYF. DNA of the CDR3: TGTGCCACCAGTGACTACAATACGGGACAGTGGGAGACCCAGTACTTC.

CDR3 bases: TGTGCCAGCAGCCAAACGCCCACTGAGCAGTTCTTC. Its translation is CASSQTPTEQFF. V gene TRBV7-2 combines with J gene TRBJ2-1; D ambiguous. This CDR3 contains 12 residues. V dropped 5 bases and J dropped 9 bases, with 11 bases sitting between them. Germline CDR1 reads SGHTA; CDR2 reads FQGNSA.

V and J are TRBV5-6 and TRBJ2-7, with 8 bases lining up with TRBD1. There are 15 residues in the CDR3. With 0 bases clipped from V and 2 bases from J, the junction kept 4 bases outside the gene matches. The germline V gene encodes CDR1 SGHDT and CDR2 YYEEEE. Here the CDR3 DNA reads TGTGCCAGCAGCTTGGGGGGGACAGGACCCTACGAGCAGTACTTC. This codes for CASSLGGTGPYEQYF. The full variable domain, rest sourced from reference TRBV5-6 and TRBJ2-7, is DAGVTQSPTHLIKTRGQQVTLRCSPKSGHDTVSWYQQALGQGPQFIFQYYEEEERQRGNFPDRFSGHQFPNYSSELNVNALLLGDSALYLCASSLGGTGPYEQYFGPGTRLTVT.

Details on this clonotype: Germline is not matched at one junction end, which may reflect a read error. CDR3 nucleotide sequence: TGTGCCCGCAGCGATGGGGACAGGGGCTACTCTGAAGCTTTCTTT. Protein: CARSDGDRGYSEAFF. The rearrangement uses TRBV5-4 and TRBJ1-1, with 10 positions matching TRBD1. The CDR3 covers 15 residues. The germline V gene encodes CDR1 SGHNT and CDR2 YYREEE (reference sequence).

This rearrangement joins TRBV19 to TRBJ1-1, with D possibly being TRBD1 (5 bases). Germline CDR1 LNHDA, CDR2 SQIVND (reference sequence). The CDR3 length is 13 residues. Trimming pared 4 bases from V and 4 bases from J, leaving 10 bases between. The CDR3 nucleotides are TGTGCCAGTAGTAACCAGGGCGGCACTGAAGCTTTCTTT. Translated: CASSNQGGTEAFF.

This chain connects TRBV28 to TRBJ1-1; perhaps TRBD1 as D (6 bases). The CDR3 extends over 17 amino acids. Trimming cost V 2 bases and J 2 bases, with 18 bases left between them. CDR1 MDHEN and CDR2 SYDVKM come from the germline V gene. The CDR3 nucleotides are TGTGCCAGCAGTTTACACACCTCCCGGACAGTCAACACTGAAGCTTTCTTT. It specifies CASSLHTSRTVNTEAFF.

The V call is TRBV29-1, the J call TRBJ1-1, with TRBD1 as a possible D gene (6 bases). Trimming cost V 5 bases and J 4 bases, with 17 bases left between them. Germline CDR1 and CDR2: SQVTM and ANQGSEA. This CDR3 has 14 residues. The CDR3 DNA is TGCAGCGTTTATAACAGGGAAGCGGGCACTGAAGCTTTCTTT. This encodes CSVYNREAGTEAFF.

This clonotype turned up a few times. J is TRBJ1-5 and V is TRBV7-2, with 7 bases identical to TRBD1. Germline CDR1 is SGHTA and CDR2 is FQGNSA. The junction had 6 bases not matched to a gene; V was cut back by 4 bases and J by 3 bases. The CDR3 consists of 15 residues. The CDR3 reads CASSSVRGLNQPQHF. The DNA of the CDR3 is TGTGCCAGCAGCTCCGTAAGGGGGCTCAATCAGCCCCAGCATTTT.

The chain couples TRBV19 to TRBJ1-1; maybe TRBD1 (5 bases). The CDR3 loop spans 14 amino acids. V was trimmed by 5 bases and J by 0 bases, leaving 10 bases between them. Germline V gene lookup returns CDR1 LNHDA and CDR2 SQIVND (reference sequence). The CDR3 bases are TGTGCCAGTAGTGTACAGGCCATGAACACTGAAGCTTTCTTT. Translating gives CASSVQAMNTEAFF.

V and J are TRBV5-1 and TRBJ2-2; D not certain. V dropped 4 bases and J dropped 2 bases, with 12 bases sitting between them. This CDR3 comprises 15 residues. CDR1 SGHRS and CDR2 YFSETQ come from the germline V gene. Here the CDR3 reads CASSKVQSNTGELFF. The DNA for the CDR3 is TGCGCCAGCAGCAAGGTCCAGAGCAACACCGGGGAGCTGTTTTTT.

The chain employs TRBV6-1 and TRBJ2-7; possible D gene TRBD1, 6 bases. CDR1 is MNHNS, CDR2 SASEGT, per germline. Trimming left V 4 bases short and J 3 bases short, with 19 bases between. The CDR3 totals 16 residues. DNA of the CDR3: TGTGCCAGCAGTGGAATCGTGGGGGCTCCAGACTACGAGCAGTACTTC. It yields the protein CASSGIVGAPDYEQYF.

This clonotype showed up just a few times. The chain carries TRBV6-5 and TRBJ2-1; 12 bases line up with TRBD2. V was clipped by 4 bases and J by 7 bases; unmatched bases: 2. This CDR3 has 14 residues. The V gene's germline CDR1 is MNHEY and CDR2 SVGAGI. The CDR3 reads CASSSGLAGNEQFF. CDR3 nucleotide sequence: TGTGCCAGCAGTTCGGGACTAGCGGGTAATGAGCAGTTCTTC.

This clonotype was seen only a few times. The chain uses TRBV7-7 and TRBJ2-5; D is unclear. V was trimmed by 5 bases and J by 5 bases, leaving 9 bases between them. The length of the CDR3 is 12 residues. Germline lookup yields CDR1 SSHAT and CDR2 FNYEAQ (reference sequence). The CDR3 region is CASSRIGETQYF. The CDR3 DNA reads as TGTGCCAGCAGCCGAATAGGGGAGACCCAGTACTTC.